This T cell receptor (beta chain) was recovered during a study of identifying expanded T cells in peripheral blood. About this clone itself: Its antigen is currently unknown.

The data were produced by immunoSEQ multiplex PCR, yet TCRdb's version contains in-frame clones alone and is incomplete. The sample consists of 83,000 or so clones, roughly 90% of them appearing once. Germline V CDR1 and CDR2: MDHEN, SYDVKM. V gave up 5 bases and J gave up 5 bases, with 16 bases separating them. The CDR3 spans 14 residues. Study conclusions and caveats: Across healthy donors, higher total template counts meant significantly greater roughly 2-week count variance.

Collection occurred without any documented infections or immune events in donors. Sequencing used blood. This chain connects TRBV28 to TRBJ2-7; possibly TRBD1 for D (5 bases). The TCR comes from a person aged 18 to 75 in good health. CDR3 DNA sequence: TGTGCCAGCAGTCCGACAGATGACAGCCACGAGCAGTACTTC. This encodes CASSPTDDSHEQYF.